The clone carrying this TCR beta chain was counted only a few times. Through Arm-PCR of CDR3 regions and iRepertoire HTBI primers, TCR beta libraries were built. TCRdb reanalysed the multiplex PCR reads using MiXCR and keeps one entry per CDR3 protein. The sample has roughly 500,000 distinct CDR3 sequences; 13% to 15% are singletons. The CDR3 sequence is 16 residues long. V lost 4 bases, J lost 4 bases, and 17 bases lay in between. Germline V CDR1 and CDR2: LGHDT, YNNKEL (reference sequence). The data derive from a study of regulatory T cells in long-lasting Graves disease. The time point is: newly diagnosed GD, antithyroid drugs for less than 3 months. PBMC-derived RNA was used for the TCR library. In addition, the sample was reused for a study of T cells in Graves' hyperthyroidism and ophthalmopathy. That study adds: Newly diagnosed hyperthyroidism, duration under 2 months, in patients aged 18 to 65. Before onset, ophthalmopathy was predicted by the model a median around 6 months earlier.

This specimen was peripheral blood mononuclear cells (PBMCs), taken at new diagnosis, from a patient treated with antithyroid drugs. The receptor was derived from a woman in her fifties or sixties with Graves disease. The chain combines TRBV3-1 with TRBJ2-1, with D perhaps matching TRBD2 (5 bases). The CDR3 DNA reads as TGTGCCAGCAGCCCTCCGGGGAAGCGCACATACAATGAGCAGTTCTTC. Translating gives CASSPPGKRTYNEQFF.